This record concerns one T cell receptor (beta chain) sequence. This specimen belongs to a study of blood T cell repertoires in COVID-19. For the study at large: Sites in the United States, Italy and Spain provided acute and convalescent COVID-19 samples. In each case, the material was cDNA or gDNA derived from T cells, B-cell-depleted T cells, or PBMCs.

The CDR3 length is 15 residues. Germline-derived CDR1 and CDR2 are GTSNPN and SVGIG (reference sequence). Unmatched junction bases numbered 10, after V lost 2 bases and J lost 5 bases. Original handling: Nucleated cell number was recorded as an estimate derived from reference gene primer amplification. Produced via immunoSEQ multiplex PCR; TCRdb's table is partial and in-frame only. That table gives V, J and clone size, and the DNA gave D and trimming. Among fewer than 350,000 clones, 70% to 90% were seen once, and the ten largest hold 7.8%. Sequencing used peripheral blood. The chain is built from TRBV30 and TRBJ1-1, with 8 bases matching TRBD1. The source of this sequence is a woman aged 45-59 years who had recovered from COVID-19. The CDR3 reads CAWSRRRGRKTEAFF. CDR3 nucleotides: TGTGCCTGGAGTCGTCGCAGGGGGCGGAAAACTGAAGCTTTCTTT.